This entry features one T cell receptor (beta chain) sequence. This specimen comes from a study of OX40 agonist ivuxolimab in advanced cancers. Whole-study context: Of the participants, around 39% had some prior anti-PD-1, anti-PD-L1 or anti-CTLA-4 therapy, which was allowed.

On cycle 4 day 1 and cycle 7 day 1, as well as at baseline, blood was sampled. This table comes from immunoSEQ multiplex PCR, and its TCRdb copy is limited to in-frame clones, with some not included. The table has some 65,000 clones, approximately 89% seen once. V shed 7 bases, J shed 3 bases, and the junction held 6 bases outside the gene matches. Looked up from germline, CDR1 is LNHDA and CDR2 is SQIVND (reference sequence). This CDR3 has 14 residues. The chain carries TRBV19 and TRBJ2-1, with TRBD2 identical over 7 bases. The sequence was collected from an adult with an advanced solid tumor such as melanoma, head and neck, liver or kidney cancer. Here the sequenced sample was CD4+ or CD8+ T cells sorted from blood, taken in a trial of the OX40 agonist ivuxolimab. The CDR3: CASTPGEGYNEQFF. The CDR3, as DNA: TGTGCCAGTACCCCTGGGGAGGGCTACAATGAGCAGTTCTTC.